This T cell receptor beta chain was sequenced in a study of control samples from healthy donors and cancer patients. Some clones are missing from TCRdb's copy, which holds only in-frame ones; the method was immunoSEQ multiplex PCR. The sample carries approximately 110,000 clones, 90% recorded once. Trimming pared 5 bases from V and 2 bases from J, leaving 12 bases between. The CDR3 extends over 15 amino acids. The germline V gene has CDR1 MNHEY and CDR2 SVGAGI. The sequencing sample was made of blood. The V call is TRBV6-5, the J call TRBJ2-2; TRBD2 is a possible D gene (6 bases). The TCR comes from a human donor in good health. The donor label of this sample is uncertain. CDR3 DNA: TGTGCCAGCAGTACGGCGCGGGGTAACACCGGGGAGCTGTTTTTT. It is translated as CASSTARGNTGELFF.